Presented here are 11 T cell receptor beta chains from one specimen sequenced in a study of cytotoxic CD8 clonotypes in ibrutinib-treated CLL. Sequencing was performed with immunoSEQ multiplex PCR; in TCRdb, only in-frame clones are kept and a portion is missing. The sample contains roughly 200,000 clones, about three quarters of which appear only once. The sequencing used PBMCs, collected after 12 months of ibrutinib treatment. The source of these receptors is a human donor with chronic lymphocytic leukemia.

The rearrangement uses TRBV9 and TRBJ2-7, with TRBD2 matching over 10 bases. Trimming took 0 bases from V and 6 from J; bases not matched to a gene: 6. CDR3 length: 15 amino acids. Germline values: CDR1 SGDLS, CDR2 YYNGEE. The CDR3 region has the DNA TGTGCCAGCAGCGTAGTCCCTAGCGGGAGTGGCGAGCAGTACTTC. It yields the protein CASSVVPSGSGEQYF.

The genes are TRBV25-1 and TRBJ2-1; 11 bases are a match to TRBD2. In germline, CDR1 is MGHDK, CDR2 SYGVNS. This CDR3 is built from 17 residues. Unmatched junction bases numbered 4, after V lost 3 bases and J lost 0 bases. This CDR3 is CASSDPTSGSSYNEQFF. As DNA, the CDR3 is TGTGCCAGCAGTGACCCTACTAGCGGGAGCTCCTACAATGAGCAGTTCTTC.

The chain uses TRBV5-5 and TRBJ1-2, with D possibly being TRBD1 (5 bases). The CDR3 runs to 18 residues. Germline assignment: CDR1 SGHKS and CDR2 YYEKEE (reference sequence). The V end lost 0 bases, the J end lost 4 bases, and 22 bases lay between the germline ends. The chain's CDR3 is CASSLGRQGSSGTYGYTF. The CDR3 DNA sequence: TGTGCCAGCAGCTTGGGGAGGCAGGGCTCAAGTGGAACCTATGGCTACACCTTC.

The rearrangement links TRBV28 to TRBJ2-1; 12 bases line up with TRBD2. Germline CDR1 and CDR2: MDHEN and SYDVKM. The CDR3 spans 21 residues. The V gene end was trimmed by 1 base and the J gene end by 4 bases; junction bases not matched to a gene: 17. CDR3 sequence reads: CASSLFLKSASGRAQYNEQFF. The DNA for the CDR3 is TGTGCCAGCAGTTTATTCCTGAAGTCGGCTAGCGGGAGGGCCCAATACAATGAGCAGTTCTTC. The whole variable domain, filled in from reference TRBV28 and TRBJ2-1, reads DVKVTQSSRYLVKRTGEKVFLECVQDMDHENMFWYRQDPGLGLRLIYFSYDVKMKEKGDIPEGYSVSREKKERFSLILESASTNQTSMYLCASSLFLKSASGRAQYNEQFFGPGTRLTVL.

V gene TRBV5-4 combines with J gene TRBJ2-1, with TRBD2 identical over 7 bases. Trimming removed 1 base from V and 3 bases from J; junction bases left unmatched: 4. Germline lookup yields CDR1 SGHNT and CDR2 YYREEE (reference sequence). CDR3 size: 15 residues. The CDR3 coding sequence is TGTGCCAGCAGCTTGTCCGCGGGGGACTACAATGAGCAGTTCTTC. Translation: CASSLSAGDYNEQFF.

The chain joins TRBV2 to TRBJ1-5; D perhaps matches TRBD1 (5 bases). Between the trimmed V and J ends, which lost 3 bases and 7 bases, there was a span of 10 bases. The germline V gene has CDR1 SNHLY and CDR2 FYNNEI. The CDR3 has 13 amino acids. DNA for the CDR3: TGTGCCAGCAGTGAGGGACTGCGACAGCCCCAGCATTTT. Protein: CASSEGLRQPQHF. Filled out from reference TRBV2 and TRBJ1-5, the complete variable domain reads EPEVTQTPSHQVTQMGQEVILRCVPISNHLYFYWYRQILGQKVEFLVSFYNNEISEKSEIFDDQFSVERPDGSNFTLKIRSTKLEDSAMYFCASSEGLRQPQHFGDGTRLSIL.

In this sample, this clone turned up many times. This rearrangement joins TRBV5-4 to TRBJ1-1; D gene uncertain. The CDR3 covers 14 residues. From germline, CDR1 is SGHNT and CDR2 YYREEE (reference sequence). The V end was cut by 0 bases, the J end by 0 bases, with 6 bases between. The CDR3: CASSLGGMNTEAFF. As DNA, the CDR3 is TGTGCCAGCAGCTTGGGTGGCATGAACACTGAAGCTTTCTTT.

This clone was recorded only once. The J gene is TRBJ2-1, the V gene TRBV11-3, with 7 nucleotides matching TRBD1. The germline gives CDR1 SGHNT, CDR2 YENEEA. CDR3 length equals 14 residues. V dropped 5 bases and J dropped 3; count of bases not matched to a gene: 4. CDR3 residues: CASSATGVYNEQFF. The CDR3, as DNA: TGTGCCAGCAGCGCAACAGGGGTCTACAATGAGCAGTTCTTC.

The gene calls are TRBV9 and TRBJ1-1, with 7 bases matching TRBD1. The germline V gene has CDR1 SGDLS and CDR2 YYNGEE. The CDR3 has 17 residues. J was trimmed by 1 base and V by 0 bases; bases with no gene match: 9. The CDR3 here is CASSVVPSTGPNTEAFF. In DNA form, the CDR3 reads TGTGCCAGCAGCGTAGTCCCCTCGACAGGGCCGAACACTGAAGCTTTCTTT.

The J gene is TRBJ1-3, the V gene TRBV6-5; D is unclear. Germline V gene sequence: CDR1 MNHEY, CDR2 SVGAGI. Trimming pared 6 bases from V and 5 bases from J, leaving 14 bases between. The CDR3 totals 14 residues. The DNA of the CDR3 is TGTGCCAGCAGCCTATCACCCCAGAGAAACACCATATATTTT. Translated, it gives CASSLSPQRNTIYF.

CDR3 DNA: TGTGCCAGCAGTTACAGGGAGCAGCACCAGCCCCAGCATTTT. Translation gives CASSYREQHQPQHF. The chain employs TRBV6-5 and TRBJ1-5; unclear D gene. CDR1 and CDR2 from the germline V gene are MNHEY and SVGAGI. This CDR3 has 14 residues. Between the trimmed V and J ends, which lost 2 bases and 7 bases, there was a span of 12 bases.